Below are 9 T cell receptor beta chains sequenced from a single sample in a study of CD8+ T cells in alopecia areata. Treatment of the sample: oral pan-JAK inhibitor, 5-10 mg twice daily. In each case, RNA was isolated and then reverse transcribed into cDNA as the sequencing template. The table came from immunoSEQ multiplex PCR; TCRdb's copy has only in-frame clones and leaves some out. The profile shows more than 110,000 clones, nearly 55% of them singletons. This specimen consisted of CD8+ T cells sorted from blood, obtained at week 4, from a patient treated with tofacitinib. The source of these receptors is a human donor with alopecia areata.

V usage is TRBV19 and J usage is TRBJ2-4, with D tentatively TRBD1 (6 bases). Germline loops: CDR1 LNHDA, CDR2 SQIVND (reference sequence). The length of the CDR3 is 15 residues. Trimming took off 0 bases at V and 8 bases at J, with 14 bases between the two ends. CDR3 DNA sequence: TGTGCCAGTAGTATAGATGGTGGGGGCTTGGACATTCAGTACTTC. It codes for CASSIDGGGLDIQYF.

The genes are TRBV6-5 and TRBJ2-1; a possible D gene is TRBD2 (6 bases). CDR1 is MNHEY and CDR2 is SVGAGI in the germline V gene. Trimming left V 6 bases short and J 10 bases short, with 13 bases between. The CDR3 is 12 residues long. The CDR3 DNA is TGTGCCAGCAGCGGACGGAGCGGGGAGCAGTTCTTC. Amino acid sequence: CASSGRSGEQFF.

The chain carries TRBV2 and TRBJ2-7, with 7 nucleotides matching TRBD2. Per the germline V gene, CDR1 is SNHLY and CDR2 is FYNNEI. The CDR3 has 13 residues. After removal of 3 bases from V and 3 bases from J, the junction contained 2 bases not matched to a gene. The CDR3 coding sequence is TGTGCCAGCAGTGATGGACTAGACTACGAGCAGTACTTC. Its protein product is CASSDGLDYEQYF.

J is TRBJ1-1 and V is TRBV7-9; D unresolved. The CDR3 length is 14 residues. Germline values: CDR1 SEHNR, CDR2 FQNEAQ (reference sequence). V was trimmed by 7 bases and J by 1 base, leaving 13 bases between them. The CDR3 DNA sequence: TGTGCCAGCATTTTTGAGGACTCGAACACTGAAGCTTTCTTT. Translation gives CASIFEDSNTEAFF.

The chain links TRBV25-1 to TRBJ2-7; 11 positions agree with TRBD1. Trimming took 2 bases from V and 3 from J; bases not matched to a gene: 3. Germline CDR1 MGHDK, CDR2 SYGVNS. This CDR3 is built from 15 residues. CDR3 sequence: CASSEPGQGDYEQYF. CDR3 sequence (DNA): TGTGCCAGCAGTGAACCGGGACAGGGGGACTACGAGCAGTACTTC.

The rearrangement joins TRBV27 to TRBJ2-3; D might be TRBD1 (6 bases). Germline CDR1 is MNHEY and CDR2 is SMNVEV (reference sequence). The CDR3 has 13 residues. V lost 8 bases to trimming and J lost 4 bases, with 13 bases between them. The CDR3: CASGDNMADTQYF. The CDR3, as DNA: TGTGCCAGCGGGGACAATATGGCAGATACGCAGTATTTT.

In this sample, this clone turned up a few times. The V call is TRBV19, the J call TRBJ2-2; a weak D match, TRBD2 (6 bases). Germline lookup yields CDR1 LNHDA and CDR2 SQIVND (reference sequence). CDR3 length: 14 residues. Trimming pared 7 bases from V and 5 bases from J, leaving 14 bases between. The CDR3 coding sequence is TGTGCCAGTATGTGGCGGGGTGGTACCGGGGAGCTGTTTTTT. Translated, it gives CASMWRGGTGELFF.

The chain recombines TRBV7-6 with TRBJ2-1, with D tentatively TRBD2 (6 bases). The CDR3 loop spans 12 amino acids. Germline assignment: CDR1 SGHVS and CDR2 FNYEAQ. The ends were cut back, 1 base at V and 14 bases at J, with 12 bases in the middle. The CDR3 here is CASSLVEGFEFF. The CDR3 DNA sequence: TGTGCCAGCAGCTTAGTGGAGGGTTTTGAGTTCTTC.

The V and J genes are TRBV5-6 and TRBJ1-2; maybe TRBD1 (5 bases). Germline CDR1 reads SGHDT; CDR2 reads YYEEEE. Trimming shortened V by 0 bases and J by 3 bases, and 6 bases separated the two germline ends. The CDR3 extends over 13 amino acids. In nucleotides, the CDR3 is TGTGCCAGCAGCTTGGAACAGGACTATGGCTACACCTTC. Protein product: CASSLEQDYGYTF.